This TCR beta chain was recorded in a study of molecular identifiers for immune sequencing clone quantification. The use of previously described methods and listed TCR primers produced the bulk TCR libraries. MiXCR, applied by TCRdb to the PCR reads, yields one record per CDR3 protein. The data show fewer than 350,000 distinct CDR3 sequences, about a quarter seen once. The V gene's germline CDR1 is SNHLY and CDR2 FYNNEI. The V and J ends lost 3 bases and 7 bases respectively, with 16 bases between them. The CDR3 covers 16 residues. The source of this sequence is a human donor in good health. Some libraries in this study had Jurkat cell RNA spiked in. The sequenced material came from naive CD8+ T cells from blood, with Jurkat cell RNA spiked in. Subset specified: FACS-sorted CD8+CD4-CCR7+CD45RA+ naive T cells. The chain employs TRBV2 and TRBJ1-6, with no clear D. The CDR3 DNA reads as TGTGCCAGCAGTGATGGTGGGGTGACCAGGAATTCACCCCTCCACTTT. As protein: CASSDGGVTRNSPLHF.